A selection of T cell receptor beta chains follows, all from one sample in a study of blood T cell repertoires in COVID-19. TCRdb keeps only in-frame clones here, not all; method: immunoSEQ multiplex PCR. The sample consists of about 190,000 clones, more than 60% of them appearing once. The sample consisted of peripheral blood. These receptors came from a man aged 50-59 years who had recovered from COVID-19. Each CDR3 is given with its conserved first and last residue.

V	J	CDR3
TRBV5-1	TRBJ2-7	CASSFVRGLAYEQYF
TRBV12-3/TRBV12-4	TRBJ1-1	CASSFGRGEAFF
TRBV10-1	TRBJ2-5	CASGKTSGVQETQYF
TRBV10-3	TRBJ2-1	CAISVPGGRAAYNEQFF
TRBV6-1	TRBJ1-2	CASSDLGVLGGYTF
TRBV21-1	TRBJ2-1	CASSKSGSYNEQFF
TRBV20-1	TRBJ1-5	CSASKTGGGQPQHF
TRBV27	TRBJ1-6	CASSFLDRGYSPLHF
TRBV4-2	TRBJ2-5	CASSQVPQQETQYF
TRBV2	TRBJ2-5	CATAWTEKETQYF
TRBV9	TRBJ2-1	CASSERQGPYNEQFF
TRBV11-3	TRBJ2-5	CASSARQGAVETQYF
TRBV5-4	TRBJ2-2	CASSLDAAAGELFF
TRBV19	TRBJ1-6	CASSASTGSRSPLHF
TRBV6-4	TRBJ1-2	CASSEGGDGYTF
TRBV5-8	TRBJ2-2	CASSLEGGAAQFAGELFF
TRBV4-2	TRBJ1-4	CASSHPSDNEKLFF
TRBV18	TRBJ2-7	CASSARTSGTTYEQYF
TRBV3-1/TRBV3-2	TRBJ1-1	CASSQRDKNTEAFF
TRBV6-6	TRBJ2-2	CASSMRIGELFF
TRBV4-2	TRBJ1-5	CASSQELVRGLQPQHF
TRBV5-1	TRBJ1-1	CASSLDTGETEAFF
TRBV6-1	TRBJ2-7	CASSKAGALSEQYF
TRBV5-4	TRBJ2-1	CASSSTSGRYNEQFF
TRBV27	TRBJ1-5	CASSSTPTPRNQPQHF
TRBV6-1	TRBJ1-1	CASSEWGRGAFF
TRBV6-2/TRBV6-3	TRBJ1-5	CASSSTGDQPQHF
TRBV30	TRBJ1-5	CAWSSQINQPQHF
TRBV3-1/TRBV3-2	TRBJ1-1	CASSHGTGGTGTEAFF
TRBV19	TRBJ2-6	CASSQSRVTGANVLTF
TRBV5-1	TRBJ2-1	CASSRKTSDNEQFF
TRBV18	TRBJ2-1	CASSPTLGTGDNEQFF
TRBV6-1	TRBJ2-7	CASSETWLADRRGF
TRBV6-5	TRBJ2-7	CASSLIRTGRNYEQYF
TRBV7-3	TRBJ1-2	CASSPGRGVNYGYTF
TRBV6-1	TRBJ2-3	CASSDNRDSSTDTQYF
TRBV2	TRBJ2-7	CASNEEIYEQYF
TRBV5-8	TRBJ1-2	CASSKGHLYGYTF
TRBV7-6	TRBJ2-7	CASSSVGGGRGGYEQYF
TRBV18	TRBJ2-7	CASSPRDGGQYF
TRBV19	TRBJ2-1	CASSIGGDEQFF
TRBV7-2	TRBJ2-7	CASSLGGRIHEQYF
TRBV7-2	TRBJ1-1	CASSLGGFNTEAFF
TRBV9	TRBJ1-1	CASSVAGGDTEAFF
TRBV30	TRBJ2-1	CAWTGISFNEQFF
TRBV29-1	TRBJ2-1	CSVDASGGIEQFF
TRBV10-3	TRBJ1-2	CAISESGRGVSNYGYTF
TRBV19	TRBJ2-7	CASTGGAGGSYEQYF